A single sample is the source of the 20 T cell receptor beta chains below, sequenced in a study of PD-1 blockade in classical Hodgkin lymphoma. Time point reported: cycle 4 day 1 (C4D1), after 6 weeks of nivolumab. Following autologous stem cell transplantation, relapse occurred in every patient, and exposure to brentuximab vedotin varied. Assay: immunoSEQ multiplex PCR; the TCRdb copy retains only in-frame clones and omits some. Here the sample spans 25,000 to 35,000 clones, 72% being singletons. Sequencing was performed on peripheral blood mononuclear cells (PBMCs), taken before the fourth cycle of nivolumab. The origin of the receptors is a human donor with classical Hodgkin lymphoma.

The rearrangement links TRBV6-6 to TRBJ2-7; D is undetermined. The germline V gene encodes CDR1 MNHNY and CDR2 SVGAGI (reference sequence). The CDR3 extends over 14 amino acids. The V and J ends lost 0 bases and 1 base respectively, with 7 bases between them. The chain's CDR3 is CASSYSRVSYEQYF. CDR3 nucleotides: TGTGCCAGCAGTTACTCTAGGGTTTCCTACGAGCAGTACTTC.

V gene TRBV13 combines with J gene TRBJ2-5; a weak D match, TRBD2 (6 bases). Gene TRBJ2-7 matches the end of the DNA better, so the J call may be wrong. Germline loops: CDR1 PRHDT, CDR2 FYEKMQ (reference sequence). The length of the CDR3 is 14 residues. CDR3 sequence: CASTVWGDWSEQYF. The CDR3 DNA sequence: TGTGCCAGCACTGTTTGGGGGGATTGGAGCGAGCAGTACTTC.

V is TRBV30 and J is TRBJ2-1; TRBD2 matches at 7 bases. Trimming took 4 bases from V and 7 from J; bases not matched to a gene: 13. Looked up from germline, CDR1 is GTSNPN and CDR2 is SVGIG (reference sequence). This CDR3 region has 15 residues. As DNA, the CDR3 is TGTGCCTGGATTCGCGCGGGAGAGGGATATAATGAGCAGTTCTTC. Encoded protein: CAWIRAGEGYNEQFF.

The V gene is TRBV19, the J gene TRBJ1-6; D unresolved. V gave up 5 bases and J gave up 6 bases, with 14 bases separating them. The CDR3 length is 15 residues. Germline V gene sequence: CDR1 LNHDA, CDR2 SQIVND (reference sequence). CDR3 DNA sequence: TGTGCCAGTAGTGCAAGAGGCAGCCTTAATTCACCCCTCCACTTT. It translates to CASSARGSLNSPLHF.

The chain carries TRBV19 and TRBJ2-7; weak D call: TRBD2 (6 bases). Trimming took off 5 bases at V and 1 base at J, with 15 bases between the two ends. Germline V gives CDR1 LNHDA, CDR2 SQIVND (reference sequence). This CDR3 is built from 15 residues. CDR3 loop: CASSSSASRSYEQYF. The CDR3 DNA sequence: TGTGCCAGTAGTTCTAGCGCCTCGCGGTCCTACGAGCAGTACTTC.

This chain links TRBV6-6 with TRBJ2-5; 10 positions match TRBD1. CDR1 and CDR2 from the germline V gene are MNHNY and SVGAGI (reference sequence). The CDR3 is 14 residues long. V lost 6 bases to trimming and J lost 5 bases; unmatched junction nucleotides: 6. CDR3 DNA: TGTGCCAGCAGGAAGACAGGGGGCGGGGAGACCCAGTACTTC. Translating it yields CASRKTGGGETQYF.

This clone turned up a few times. The J gene is TRBJ2-2, the V gene TRBV4-3, with TRBD1 matching over 9 bases. Germline V lookup: CDR1 LGHNA, CDR2 YSLEER. V gave up 3 bases and J gave up 7 bases; unmatched junction bases: 6. The CDR3 loop spans 15 amino acids. CDR3 sequence reads: CASSHDRGYYGELFF. Written as DNA, the CDR3 is TGCGCCAGCAGCCACGACAGGGGGTATTACGGGGAGCTGTTTTTT.

V gene TRBV7-7 combines with J gene TRBJ2-2, with TRBD1 matching over 7 bases. The CDR3 is 13 residues long. Losses at the gene ends were 5 bases for V and 7 bases for J; bases not matched to a gene: 4. Germline loops: CDR1 SSHAT, CDR2 FNYEAQ (reference sequence). CDR3 sequence: CASSRQGDGELFF. The CDR3 DNA reads TGTGCCAGCAGCCGCCAGGGGGACGGGGAGCTGTTTTTT.

This clone has more than one count but fewer than ten. This chain uses TRBV5-6 with TRBJ1-2; weak D call: TRBD1 (6 bases). This CDR3 spans 13 amino acids. Trimming removed 3 bases from V and 9 bases from J, with 15 bases in between. Germline V CDR1 and CDR2: SGHDT, YYEEEE. The CDR3: CASSWGSGVRYTF. CDR3 sequence (DNA): TGTGCCAGCAGCTGGGGTTCAGGGGTCCGCTACACCTTC.

The chain joins TRBV7-6 to TRBJ1-1, with 8 bases fitting TRBD1. V was pared by 5 bases and J by 5 bases, with 10 bases of the junction left unmatched. CDR1 and CDR2 (germline): SGHVS, FNYEAQ. The CDR3 runs 15 residues. CDR3 nucleotides: TGTGCCAGCAGCACGCGACAGGGGTCGGGGACTGAAGCTTTCTTT. It yields the protein CASSTRQGSGTEAFF.

This clone was found once. The chain combines TRBV5-4 with TRBJ2-7; D is undetermined. From germline, CDR1 is SGHNT and CDR2 YYREEE (reference sequence). CDR3 size: 13 residues. V was clipped by 9 bases and J by 7 bases, with 20 bases between them. CDR3: CATAKTPLGEQYF. The CDR3 DNA sequence: TGTGCCACCGCGAAGACGCCGCTTGGGGAGCAGTACTTC.

This clone appeared a few times. The gene calls are TRBV2 and TRBJ2-7; a weak D match, TRBD2 (5 bases). CDR1 is SNHLY and CDR2 is FYNNEI in the germline V gene. V lost 1 base, J lost 0 bases, and 10 bases lay in between. The CDR3 sequence is 15 residues long. The chain's CDR3 is CASSEVRGPSYEQYF. The CDR3 DNA reads as TGTGCCAGCAGTGAAGTCCGAGGGCCCTCCTACGAGCAGTACTTC.

V and J are TRBV4-2 and TRBJ2-1, with a tentative D call TRBD1 (5 bases). In germline, CDR1 is LGHNA, CDR2 YNFKEQ. Between the trimmed V and J ends, which lost 0 bases and 7 bases, there was a span of 16 bases. This CDR3 contains 16 residues. The CDR3, as DNA: TGTGCCAGCAGCCAAGATCAAGGGGCCGCTGCGAATGAGCAGTTCTTC. It yields the protein CASSQDQGAAANEQFF.

This clone was counted a single time. J is TRBJ2-7 and V is TRBV7-6; TRBD1 agrees at 7 bases. The V segment lost 2 bases and the J segment 6 bases; nucleotides outside the gene matches: 7. This CDR3 is 14 amino acids long. The germline CDR1 and CDR2 sequences are SGHVS and FNYEAQ. CDR3 protein: CASSLKGASPEQYF. CDR3 coding DNA: TGTGCCAGCAGCTTAAAGGGGGCGAGTCCCGAGCAGTACTTC.

The chain combines TRBV29-1 with TRBJ2-1; TRBD2 agrees at 11 bases. The CDR3 contains 15 residues. Trimming at V came to 0 bases and at J to 8 bases, leaving 6 bases not matched to a gene. Germline CDR1 and CDR2: SQVTM and ANQGSEA. CDR3 DNA: TGCAGCGTTGAAGATCTTACTAGCGGGAGCGATGAGCAGTTCTTC. Residues: CSVEDLTSGSDEQFF.

The CDR3 bases are TGTGCCAGCAGCCGGGACAGAAAAAATGAAAAACTGTTTTTT. Residues: CASSRDRKNEKLFF. The genes are TRBV6-5 and TRBJ1-4; 7 bases agree with TRBD1. Trimming at V came to 6 bases and at J to 5 bases, leaving 6 bases not matched to a gene. The CDR3 sequence is 14 residues long. Germline V gives CDR1 MNHEY, CDR2 SVGAGI.

V usage is TRBV28 and J usage is TRBJ1-3; possibly TRBD1 for D (5 bases). The CDR3 has 14 amino acids. CDR1 is MDHEN and CDR2 is SYDVKM in the germline V gene. The V end lost 4 bases, the J end lost 2 bases, and 9 bases lay between the germline ends. The CDR3 bases are TGTGCCAGCAGTTGGGGGGAAACTGGAAACACCATATATTTT. It translates to CASSWGETGNTIYF.

The chain employs TRBV27 and TRBJ1-6, with D possibly TRBD1 on 6 matching bases. The germline CDR1 and CDR2 sequences are MNHEY and SMNVEV (reference sequence). The CDR3 has 16 amino acids. The V end was cut by 6 bases, the J end by 4 bases, with 16 bases between. CDR3 sequence (DNA): TGTGCCAGCAGGTTAGGGGGGGCTGGGTATAATTCACCCCTCCACTTT. As protein: CASRLGGAGYNSPLHF.

This rearrangement joins TRBV7-2 to TRBJ2-1; tentatively, D is TRBD1 (5 bases). Germline CDR1 SGHTA, CDR2 FQGNSA. Between the trimmed V and J ends, which lost 2 bases and 9 bases, there was a span of 14 bases. The CDR3 has 14 amino acids. Written as DNA, the CDR3 is TGTGCCAGCAGCTTATTGATAGGGGCGATTGAGCAGTTCTTC. Encoded protein: CASSLLIGAIEQFF. Filled out from reference TRBV7-2 and TRBJ2-1, the complete variable domain reads GAGVSQSPSNKVTEKGKDVELRCDPISGHTALYWYRQSLGQGLEFLIYFQGNSAPDKSGLPSDRFSAERTGGSVSTLTIQRTQQEDSAVYLCASSLLIGAIEQFFGPGTRLTVL.

This clone came up once. This chain uses TRBV7-9 with TRBJ2-7, with no clear D. Germline lookup yields CDR1 SEHNR and CDR2 FQNEAQ (reference sequence). Trimming cost V 5 bases and J 4 bases, with 21 bases left between them. The CDR3 spans 16 residues. The CDR3 DNA sequence: TGTGCCAGCAGCCCACCCTACGGAGTGCCAGATTACGAGCAGTACTTC. Protein product: CASSPPYGVPDYEQYF.